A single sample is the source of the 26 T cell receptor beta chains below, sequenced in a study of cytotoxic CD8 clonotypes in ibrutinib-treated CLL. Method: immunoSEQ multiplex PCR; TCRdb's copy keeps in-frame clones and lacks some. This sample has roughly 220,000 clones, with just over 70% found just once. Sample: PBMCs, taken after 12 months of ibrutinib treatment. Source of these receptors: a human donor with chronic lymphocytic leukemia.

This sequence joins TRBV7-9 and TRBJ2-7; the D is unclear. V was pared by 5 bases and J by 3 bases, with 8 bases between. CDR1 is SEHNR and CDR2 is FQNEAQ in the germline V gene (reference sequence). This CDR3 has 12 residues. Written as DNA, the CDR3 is TGTGCCAGCAGCCCGTTGGACTACGAGCAGTACTTC. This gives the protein CASSPLDYEQYF.

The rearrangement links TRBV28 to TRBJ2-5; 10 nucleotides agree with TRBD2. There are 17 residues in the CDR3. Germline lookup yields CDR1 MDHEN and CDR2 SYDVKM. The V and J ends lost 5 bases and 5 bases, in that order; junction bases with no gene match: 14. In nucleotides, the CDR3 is TGTGCCAGCAGTGGGACTAGCGTGCCCTATGAAGGGGAGACCCAGTACTTC. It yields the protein CASSGTSVPYEGETQYF.

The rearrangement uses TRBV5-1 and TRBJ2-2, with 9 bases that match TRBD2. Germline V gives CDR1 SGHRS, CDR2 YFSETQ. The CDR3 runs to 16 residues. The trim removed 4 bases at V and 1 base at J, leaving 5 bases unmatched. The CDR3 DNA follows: TGCGCCAGCAGCGTGACTAGCGGTGAGAACACCGGGGAGCTGTTTTTT. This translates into CASSVTSGENTGELFF.

The CDR3: CASSLNIQYF. CDR3 in DNA: TGTGCCAGCAGCTTAAACATTCAGTACTTC. The chain joins TRBV7-2 to TRBJ2-4; D call uncertain. The CDR3 has 10 residues. The V gene lost 2 bases and the J gene lost 7 bases, with 0 bases spanning the gap. Germline CDR1 SGHTA, CDR2 FQGNSA.

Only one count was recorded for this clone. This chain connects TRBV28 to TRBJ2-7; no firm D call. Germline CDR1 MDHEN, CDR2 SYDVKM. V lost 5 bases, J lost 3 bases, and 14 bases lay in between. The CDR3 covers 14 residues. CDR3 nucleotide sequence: TGTGCCAGCAGTCCCCCGGGCAGCGACTACGAGCAGTACTTC. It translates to CASSPPGSDYEQYF.

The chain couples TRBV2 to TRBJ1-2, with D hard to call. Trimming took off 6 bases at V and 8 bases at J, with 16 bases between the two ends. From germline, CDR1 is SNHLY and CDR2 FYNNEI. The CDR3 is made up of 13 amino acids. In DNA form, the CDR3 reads TGTGCCAGCAGAGTCGTACAGCTTCAAGGCTACACCTTC. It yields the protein CASRVVQLQGYTF.

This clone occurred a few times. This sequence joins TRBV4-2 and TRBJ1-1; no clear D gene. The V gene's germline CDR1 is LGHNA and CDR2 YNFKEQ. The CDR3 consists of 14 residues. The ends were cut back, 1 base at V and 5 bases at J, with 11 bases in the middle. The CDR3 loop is CASSQGLLGTEAFF. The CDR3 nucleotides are TGTGCCAGCAGCCAAGGTCTCTTGGGGACTGAAGCTTTCTTT.

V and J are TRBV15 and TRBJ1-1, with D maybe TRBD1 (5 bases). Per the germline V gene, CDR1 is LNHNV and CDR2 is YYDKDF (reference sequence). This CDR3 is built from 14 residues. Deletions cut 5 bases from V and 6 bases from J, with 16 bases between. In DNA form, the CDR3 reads TGTGCCACCAGCCCAACAGACAGTTCCGCTGAAGCTTTCTTT. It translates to CATSPTDSSAEAFF. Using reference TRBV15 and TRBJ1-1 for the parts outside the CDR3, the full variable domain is DAMVIQNPRYQVTQFGKPVTLSCSQTLNHNVMYWYQQKSSQAPKLLFHYYDKDFNNEADTPDNFQSRRPNTSFCFLDIRSPGLGDTAMYLCATSPTDSSAEAFFGQGTRLTVV.

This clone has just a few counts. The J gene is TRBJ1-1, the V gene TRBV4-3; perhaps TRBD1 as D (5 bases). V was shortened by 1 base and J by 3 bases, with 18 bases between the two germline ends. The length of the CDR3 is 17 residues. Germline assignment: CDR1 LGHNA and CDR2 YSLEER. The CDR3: CASSQAMTGTTYTEAFF. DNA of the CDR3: TGCGCCAGCAGCCAAGCTATGACCGGGACTACTTACACTGAAGCTTTCTTT.

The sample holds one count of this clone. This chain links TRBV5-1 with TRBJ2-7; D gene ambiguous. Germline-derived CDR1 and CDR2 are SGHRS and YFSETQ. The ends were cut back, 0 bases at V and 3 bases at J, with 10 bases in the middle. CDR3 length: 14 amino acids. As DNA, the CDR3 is TGCGCCAGCAGCTTGGTGGGCACCTTCTACGAGCAGTACTTC. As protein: CASSLVGTFYEQYF.

The CDR3 bases are TGTGCCAGTAGTCTCCCCCCGAGGGGGTCTGGGGCCAACGTCCTGACTTTC. Amino acids: CASSLPPRGSGANVLTF. The chain carries TRBV19 and TRBJ2-6; perhaps TRBD1 as D (6 bases). This CDR3 spans 17 amino acids. Germline loops: CDR1 LNHDA, CDR2 SQIVND (reference sequence). V gave up 5 bases and J gave up 1 base, with 15 bases separating them.

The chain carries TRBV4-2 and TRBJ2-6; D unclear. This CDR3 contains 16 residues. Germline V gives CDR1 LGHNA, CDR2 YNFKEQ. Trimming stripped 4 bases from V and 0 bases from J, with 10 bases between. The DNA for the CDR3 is TGTGCCAGCAGCCTTGGACCGTCCTCTGGGGCCAACGTCCTGACTTTC. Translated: CASSLGPSSGANVLTF.

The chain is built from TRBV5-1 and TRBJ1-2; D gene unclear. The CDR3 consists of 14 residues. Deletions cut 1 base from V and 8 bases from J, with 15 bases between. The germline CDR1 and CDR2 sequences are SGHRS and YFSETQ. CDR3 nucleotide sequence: TGCGCCAGCAGCTTGTTCCTTGAAGGAGGGGGCTACACCTTC. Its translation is CASSLFLEGGGYTF.

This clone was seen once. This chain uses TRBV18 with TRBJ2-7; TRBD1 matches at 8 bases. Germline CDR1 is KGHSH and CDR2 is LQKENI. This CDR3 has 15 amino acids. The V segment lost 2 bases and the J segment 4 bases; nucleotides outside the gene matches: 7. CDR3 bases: TGTGCCAGCTCACCAAGGACAGGGAAAGCTTACGAGCAGTACTTC. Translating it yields CASSPRTGKAYEQYF.

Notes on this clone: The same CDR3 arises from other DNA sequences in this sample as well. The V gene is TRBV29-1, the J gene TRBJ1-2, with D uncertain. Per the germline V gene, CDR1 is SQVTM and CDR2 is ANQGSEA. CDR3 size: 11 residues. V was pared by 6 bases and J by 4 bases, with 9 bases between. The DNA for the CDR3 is TGCAGCGTCGTCAGAGCCTATGGCTACACCTTC. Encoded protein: CSVVRAYGYTF.

For the CDR3, the DNA is TGTGCCAGCAGGGGCCGCGTAGCTACGTTAGCGGTCTCCTACAATGAGCAGTTCTTC. Its protein is CASRGRVATLAVSYNEQFF. This rearrangement joins TRBV27 to TRBJ2-1; tentative D call: TRBD2 (6 bases). Germline V CDR1 and CDR2: MNHEY, SMNVEV (reference sequence). The CDR3 is 19 amino acids. Trimming stripped 6 bases from V and 0 bases from J, with 24 bases between.

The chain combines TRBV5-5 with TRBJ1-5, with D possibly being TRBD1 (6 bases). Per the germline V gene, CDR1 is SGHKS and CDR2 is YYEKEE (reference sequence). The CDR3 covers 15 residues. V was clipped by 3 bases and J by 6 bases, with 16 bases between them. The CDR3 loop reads CASSSNRETGQPQHF. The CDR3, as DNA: TGTGCCAGCAGCTCAAACAGGGAAACGGGTCAGCCCCAGCATTTT.

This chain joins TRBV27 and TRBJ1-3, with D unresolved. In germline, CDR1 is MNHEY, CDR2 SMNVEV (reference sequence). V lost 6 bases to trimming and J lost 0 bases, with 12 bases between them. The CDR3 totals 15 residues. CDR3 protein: CASSPIPVSGNTIYF. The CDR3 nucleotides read TGTGCCAGCAGCCCTATCCCGGTCTCTGGAAACACCATATATTTT.

This CDR3 is CASSRLLRGTEAFF. The DNA for the CDR3 is TGTGCCAGCAGTCGACTCCTGCGGGGGACTGAAGCTTTCTTT. The chain employs TRBV28 and TRBJ1-1; D possibly corresponds to TRBD1 (5 bases). Trimming shortened V by 5 bases and J by 5 bases, and 15 bases separated the two germline ends. This CDR3 contains 14 residues. The germline CDR1 and CDR2 sequences are MDHEN and SYDVKM.

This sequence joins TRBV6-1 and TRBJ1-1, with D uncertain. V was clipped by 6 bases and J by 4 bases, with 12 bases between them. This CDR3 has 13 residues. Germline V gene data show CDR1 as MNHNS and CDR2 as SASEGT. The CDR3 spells CASSEYYSTEAFF. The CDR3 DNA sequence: TGTGCCAGCAGCGAATACTACAGCACTGAAGCTTTCTTT.

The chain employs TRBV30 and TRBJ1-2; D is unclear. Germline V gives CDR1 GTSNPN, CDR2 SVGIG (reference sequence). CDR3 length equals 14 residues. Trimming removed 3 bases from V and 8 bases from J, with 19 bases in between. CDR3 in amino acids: CAWREGPVSSGYTF. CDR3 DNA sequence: TGTGCCTGGAGAGAAGGGCCAGTTTCGTCCGGCTACACCTTC.

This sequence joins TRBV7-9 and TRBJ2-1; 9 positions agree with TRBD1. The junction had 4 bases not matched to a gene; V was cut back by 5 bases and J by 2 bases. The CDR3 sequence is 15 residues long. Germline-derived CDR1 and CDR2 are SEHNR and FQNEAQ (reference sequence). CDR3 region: CASSTTGGPYNEQFF. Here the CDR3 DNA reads TGTGCCAGCAGCACAACAGGGGGCCCCTACAATGAGCAGTTCTTC.

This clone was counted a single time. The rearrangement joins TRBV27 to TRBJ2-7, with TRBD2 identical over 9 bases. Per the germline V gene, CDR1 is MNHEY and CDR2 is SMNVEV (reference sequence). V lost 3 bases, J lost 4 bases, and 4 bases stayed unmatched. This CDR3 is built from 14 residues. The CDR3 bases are TGTGCCAGCAGTTTTAGCGGGAGTGGGTACGAGCAGTACTTC. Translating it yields CASSFSGSGYEQYF.

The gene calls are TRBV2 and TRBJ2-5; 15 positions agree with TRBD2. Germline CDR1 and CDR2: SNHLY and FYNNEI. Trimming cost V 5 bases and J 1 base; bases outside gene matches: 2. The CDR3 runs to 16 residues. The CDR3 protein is CASSRGLAGGQETQYF. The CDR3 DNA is TGTGCCAGCAGTCGGGGACTAGCGGGGGGCCAAGAGACCCAGTACTTC.

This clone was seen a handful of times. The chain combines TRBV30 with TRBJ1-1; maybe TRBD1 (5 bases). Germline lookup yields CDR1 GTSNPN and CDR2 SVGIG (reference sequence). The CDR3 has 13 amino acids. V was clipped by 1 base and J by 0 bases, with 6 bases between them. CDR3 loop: CAWSGQLNTEAFF. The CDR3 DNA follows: TGTGCCTGGAGTGGACAGTTGAACACTGAAGCTTTCTTT.

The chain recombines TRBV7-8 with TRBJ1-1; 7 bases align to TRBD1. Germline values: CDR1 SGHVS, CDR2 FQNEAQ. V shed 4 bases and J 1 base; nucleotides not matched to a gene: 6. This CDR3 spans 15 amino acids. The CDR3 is CASSWAGGGNTEAFF. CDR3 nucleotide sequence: TGTGCCAGCAGCTGGGCAGGGGGAGGGAACACTGAAGCTTTCTTT.